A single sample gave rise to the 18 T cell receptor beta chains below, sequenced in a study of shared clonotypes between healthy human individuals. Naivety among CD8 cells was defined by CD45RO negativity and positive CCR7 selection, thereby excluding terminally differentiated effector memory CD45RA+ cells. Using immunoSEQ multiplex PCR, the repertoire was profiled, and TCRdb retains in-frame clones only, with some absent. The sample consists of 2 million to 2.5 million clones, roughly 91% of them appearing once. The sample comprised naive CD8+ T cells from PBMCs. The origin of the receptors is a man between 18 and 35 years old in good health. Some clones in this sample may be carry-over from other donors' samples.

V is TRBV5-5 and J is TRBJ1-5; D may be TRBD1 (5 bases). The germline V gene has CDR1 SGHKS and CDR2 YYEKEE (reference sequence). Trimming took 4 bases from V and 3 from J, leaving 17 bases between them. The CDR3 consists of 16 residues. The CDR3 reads CASSAQQVGDNQPQHF. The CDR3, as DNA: TGTGCCAGCAGCGCACAACAGGTCGGGGACAATCAGCCCCAGCATTTT.

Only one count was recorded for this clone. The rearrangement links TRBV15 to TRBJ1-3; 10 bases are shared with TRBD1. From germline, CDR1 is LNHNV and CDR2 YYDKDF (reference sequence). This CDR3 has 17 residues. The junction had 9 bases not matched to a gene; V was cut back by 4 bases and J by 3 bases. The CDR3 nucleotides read TGTGCCACCAGCACATACTTAGGGACAGGGGTTGGAAACACCATATATTTT. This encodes CATSTYLGTGVGNTIYF.

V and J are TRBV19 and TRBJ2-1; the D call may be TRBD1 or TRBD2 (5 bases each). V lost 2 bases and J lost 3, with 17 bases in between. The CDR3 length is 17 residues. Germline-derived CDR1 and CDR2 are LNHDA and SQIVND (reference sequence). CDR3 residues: CASSISSGRGLYNEQFF. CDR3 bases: TGTGCCAGTAGTATATCTTCGGGACGAGGGCTCTACAATGAGCAGTTCTTC.

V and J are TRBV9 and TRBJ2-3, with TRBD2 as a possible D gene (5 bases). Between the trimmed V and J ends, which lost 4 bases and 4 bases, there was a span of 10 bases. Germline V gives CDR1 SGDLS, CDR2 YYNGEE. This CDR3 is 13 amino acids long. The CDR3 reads CASSTDSSDTQYF. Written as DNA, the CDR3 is TGTGCCAGCAGCACGGACTCTTCAGATACGCAGTATTTT.

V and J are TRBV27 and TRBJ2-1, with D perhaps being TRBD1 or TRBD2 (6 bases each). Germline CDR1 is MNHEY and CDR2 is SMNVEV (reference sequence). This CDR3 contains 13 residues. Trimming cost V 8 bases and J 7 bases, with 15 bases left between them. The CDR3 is CASLGGVGNEQFF. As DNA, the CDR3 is TGTGCCAGCCTCGGGGGCGTGGGGAATGAGCAGTTCTTC.

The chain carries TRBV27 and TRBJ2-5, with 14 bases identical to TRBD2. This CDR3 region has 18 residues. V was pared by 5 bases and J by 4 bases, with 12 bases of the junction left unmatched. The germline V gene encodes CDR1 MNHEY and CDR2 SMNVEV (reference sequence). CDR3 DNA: TGTGCCAGCAGTGCGATCGGGACTAGCGGGAGCCGACGAGAGACCCAGTACTTC. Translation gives CASSAIGTSGSRRETQYF.

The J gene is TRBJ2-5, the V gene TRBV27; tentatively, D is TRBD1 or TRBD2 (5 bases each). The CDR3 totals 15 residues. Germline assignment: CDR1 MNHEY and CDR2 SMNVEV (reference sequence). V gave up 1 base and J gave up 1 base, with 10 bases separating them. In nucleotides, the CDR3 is TGTGCCAGCAGTTTATTCGGGGCACCCCAAGAGACCCAGTACTTC. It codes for CASSLFGAPQETQYF.

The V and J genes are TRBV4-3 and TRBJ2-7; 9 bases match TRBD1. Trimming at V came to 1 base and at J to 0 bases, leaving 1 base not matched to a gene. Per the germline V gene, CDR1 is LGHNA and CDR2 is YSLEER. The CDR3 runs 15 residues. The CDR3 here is CASSQGTGASYEQYF. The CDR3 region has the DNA TGCGCCAGCAGCCAAGGGACAGGGGCCTCCTACGAGCAGTACTTC.

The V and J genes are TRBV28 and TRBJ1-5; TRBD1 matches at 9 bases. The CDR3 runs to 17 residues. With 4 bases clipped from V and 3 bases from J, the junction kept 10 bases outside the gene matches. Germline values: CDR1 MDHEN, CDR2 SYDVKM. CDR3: CASSSSYGQGYNQPQHF. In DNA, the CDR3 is TGTGCCAGCAGTTCGTCCTACGGACAGGGGTACAATCAGCCCCAGCATTTT.

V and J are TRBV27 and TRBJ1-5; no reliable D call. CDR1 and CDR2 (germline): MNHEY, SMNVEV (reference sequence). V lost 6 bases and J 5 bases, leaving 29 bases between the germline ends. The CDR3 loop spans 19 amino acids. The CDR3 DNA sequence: TGTGCCAGCAGCCAACGGTCGGAGGGAAGGGCCCTAATAGATCAGCCCCAGCATTTT. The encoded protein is CASSQRSEGRALIDQPQHF.

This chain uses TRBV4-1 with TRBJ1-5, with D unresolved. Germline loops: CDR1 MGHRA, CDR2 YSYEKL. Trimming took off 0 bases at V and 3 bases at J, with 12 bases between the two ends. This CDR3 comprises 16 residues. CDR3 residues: CASSQDERQPNQPQHF. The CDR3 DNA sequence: TGCGCCAGCAGCCAAGATGAAAGGCAGCCCAATCAGCCCCAGCATTTT.

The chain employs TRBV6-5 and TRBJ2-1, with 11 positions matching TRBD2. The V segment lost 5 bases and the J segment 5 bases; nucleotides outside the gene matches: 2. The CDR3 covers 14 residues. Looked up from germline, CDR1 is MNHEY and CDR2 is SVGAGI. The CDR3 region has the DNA TGTGCCAGCAGTACGGGACTAGCGGACAATGAGCAGTTCTTC. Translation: CASSTGLADNEQFF.

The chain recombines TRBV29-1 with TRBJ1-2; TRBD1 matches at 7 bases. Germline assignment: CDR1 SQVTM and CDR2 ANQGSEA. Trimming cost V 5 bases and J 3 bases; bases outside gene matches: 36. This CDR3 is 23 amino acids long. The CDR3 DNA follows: TGCAGCGTTTATGACAGGGCGGCCCACGGTCCAGACCCCCGCCAATTTGTTTACTATGGCTACACCTTC. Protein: CSVYDRAAHGPDPRQFVYYGYTF.

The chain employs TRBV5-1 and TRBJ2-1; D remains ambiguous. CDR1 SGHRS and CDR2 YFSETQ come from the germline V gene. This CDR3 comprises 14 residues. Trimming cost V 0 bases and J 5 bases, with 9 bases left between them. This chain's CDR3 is CASSLGVGNNEQFF. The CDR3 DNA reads TGCGCCAGCAGCTTGGGGGTAGGGAACAATGAGCAGTTCTTC.

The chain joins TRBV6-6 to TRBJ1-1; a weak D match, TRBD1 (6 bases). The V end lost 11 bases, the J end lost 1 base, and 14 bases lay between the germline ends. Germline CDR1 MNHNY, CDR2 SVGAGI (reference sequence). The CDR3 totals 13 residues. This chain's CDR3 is CAAHGQSNTEAFF. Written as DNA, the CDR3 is TGTGCCGCCCATGGACAGTCGAACACTGAAGCTTTCTTT.

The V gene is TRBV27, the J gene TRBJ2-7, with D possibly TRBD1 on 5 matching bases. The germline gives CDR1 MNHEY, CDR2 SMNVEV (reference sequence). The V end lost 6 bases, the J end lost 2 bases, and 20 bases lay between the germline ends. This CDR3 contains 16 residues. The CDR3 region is CASSLQGASIAYEQYF. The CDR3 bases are TGTGCCAGCAGCCTTCAAGGGGCGTCTATAGCCTACGAGCAGTACTTC.

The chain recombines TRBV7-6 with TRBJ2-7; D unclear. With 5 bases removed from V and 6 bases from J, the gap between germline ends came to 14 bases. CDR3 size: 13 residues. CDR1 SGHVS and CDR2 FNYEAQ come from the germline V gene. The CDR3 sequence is CASSLKVAGEQYF. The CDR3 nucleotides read TGTGCCAGCAGCCTAAAAGTTGCTGGCGAGCAGTACTTC.

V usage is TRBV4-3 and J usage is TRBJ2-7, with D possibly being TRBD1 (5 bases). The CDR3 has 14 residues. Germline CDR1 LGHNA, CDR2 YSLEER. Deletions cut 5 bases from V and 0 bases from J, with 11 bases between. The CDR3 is CASSWTQASYEQYF. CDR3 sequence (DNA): TGCGCCAGCAGCTGGACACAAGCCTCCTACGAGCAGTACTTC.